A selection of T cell receptor beta chains follows, all from one sample in a study of early T cells in non-severe SARS-CoV-2 infection. TCRdb itself ran the 5' RACE reads through MiXCR, one entry per CDR3 protein. There are around 89,000 distinct CDR3 sequences in the sample; approximately 15% occur only once, and 0.5% to 0.75% lies in the top ten. Sequencing input: whole blood. These receptors originate from an adult who was a healthcare worker with PCR-confirmed SARS-CoV-2 infection or an uninfected control (not recorded which). The CDR3 runs from the conserved cysteine through the conserved F or W. D genes are given only for firm matches. Rows may omit the clone size; those that give it use once, few, many or a size class.

d_call,clone_size,j_call,v_call,cdr3_aa,cdr3_nt
TRBD2,few,TRBJ2-3,TRBV4-2,CASSQDRGTSGGATDTQYF,TGTGCCAGCAGCCAAGATCGGGGAACGAGCGGGGGGGCTACAGATACGCAGTATTTT
TRBD1,few,TRBJ2-5,TRBV5-6,CASSLVLGTGIKTQYF,TGTGCCAGCAGCTTGGTTCTCGGGACAGGGATAAAGACCCAGTACTTC
TRBD1,many,TRBJ2-3,TRBV10-3,CAISESRGQGPDTQYF,TGTGCCATCAGTGAGTCTAGGGGACAGGGCCCAGATACGCAGTATTTT
TRBD1,.,TRBJ1-6,TRBV6-1,CASSLQGSSYNSPLHF,TGTGCCAGCAGTCTACAGGGGAGCTCCTATAATTCACCCCTCCACTTT
.,.,TRBJ2-1,TRBV3-1,CASSQAGIRNEQFF,TGTGCCAGCAGCCAAGCAGGAATTCGCAATGAGCAGTTCTTC
.,.,TRBJ2-2,TRBV3-1,CASSQERKKRGELFF,TGTGCCAGCAGCCAAGAAAGGAAGAAAAGGGGGGAGCTGTTTTTT
.,.,TRBJ2-1,TRBV9,CASSPRGAGEQFF,TGTGCCAGCAGCCCCCGGGGGGCTGGTGAGCAGTTCTTC
.,.,TRBJ2-3,TRBV5-1,CASSLDQTGGTDTQYF,TGCGCCAGCAGCTTGGATCAAACGGGGGGCACAGATACGCAGTATTTT
.,.,TRBJ2-4,TRBV4-1,CASSQDAQNIQYF,TGCGCCAGCAGCCAAGATGCTCAGAACATTCAGTACTTC
.,few,TRBJ2-1,TRBV7-3,CASSLRSDSYNEQFF,TGTGCCAGCAGCTTAAGGTCCGACAGCTACAATGAGCAGTTCTTC